This TCR beta chain is drawn from a study of siplizumab effects on memory and regulatory T cells. The CDR3 length is 12 residues. The V gene lost 5 bases and the J gene lost 6 bases, with 9 bases spanning the gap. Germline V lookup: CDR1 SGHTA, CDR2 FQGNSA. The table came from immunoSEQ multiplex PCR; TCRdb's copy has only in-frame clones and leaves some out. This sample yields roughly 62,000 clones, of which around 80% are seen a single time; roughly 0.4% belongs to the top ten. As to this clone: Antigen unknown.

Study-level results: Assignment to unstimulated subsets succeeded for only a minor fraction of the alloreactive clones.

Sequencing was carried out using memory CD4+ T cells sorted from blood. The TCR sequence derives from a human donor in good health. The chain is built from TRBV7-2 and TRBJ2-3; D is ambiguous. The CDR3 DNA is TGTGCCAGCAGCGCACCCGATGATACGCAGTATTTT. It specifies CASSAPDDTQYF.